This TCR beta chain originates from a study of breast tumors, draining lymph nodes, adjacent tissues. Findings and limits, study-wide: That most tumor T cells come from lymph nodes remained unproven. Most tumor T cells seemingly derive from lymph node, then expand in tumor. Tumors had less TCR diversity than lymph nodes, more than nontumor tissue.

TCRdb reanalysed the multiplex PCR reads using MiXCR and keeps one entry per CDR3 protein. The data show 200,000 to 300,000 distinct CDR3 sequences, 30% seen once. Samples came from axillary lymph nodes draining the breast cancer. Germline values: CDR1 DFQATT, CDR2 SNEGSKA (reference sequence). V was clipped by 5 bases and J by 1 base, with 15 bases between them. The CDR3 has 14 amino acids. The sample holds many counts of this clonotype. Its target is not known. This TCR was recovered from a female donor with breast cancer. Some clones in this sample may be carry-over from other donors' samples. This chain uses TRBV20-1 with TRBJ2-7, with D perhaps TRBD1 (6 bases). The specimen was axillary lymph node tissue. CDR3 nucleotide sequence: TGCAGTGCTTATACCGGGACAATGTCCTACGAGCAGTACTTC. This gives the protein CSAYTGTMSYEQYF.